The clone carrying this T cell receptor beta chain was observed many times. Its antigen remains unidentified. This sample was taken from a study of OX40 agonist ivuxolimab in advanced cancers. Study information: Among those enrolled, mean age was roughly 55 years (range about 23 to 79) and about 82% were male.

TCRdb's table, derived via immunoSEQ multiplex PCR, lists solely in-frame clones and lacks some. The profile shows roughly 9,800 clones, roughly 63% of them singletons. Study results and caveats: At 0.1 to 3.0 mg/kg and by week 6, CD4+ and CD8+ T cells in the blood had expanded clonally.

Exclusion applied to patients with autoimmune disease history or systemic immunosuppression. Here the sequenced sample was CD4+ or CD8+ T cells sorted from blood, taken in a trial of the OX40 agonist ivuxolimab. This clonotype was sampled from an adult with an advanced solid tumor such as melanoma, head and neck, liver or kidney cancer.

The DNA of the CDR3 is TGTGCCAGCACCGACAGGGGCTTAGCCAAAAACATTCAGTACTTC. Its protein product is CASTDRGLAKNIQYF. The chain carries TRBV27 and TRBJ2-4; 8 nucleotides align to TRBD1. The CDR3 is 15 residues long. V lost 7 bases, J lost 0 bases, and 5 bases stayed unmatched. CDR1 and CDR2 from the germline V gene are MNHEY and SMNVEV (reference sequence).